What follows are 19 T cell receptor beta chains derived from one specimen sequenced in a study of blood T cell repertoires in COVID-19. The data were produced by immunoSEQ multiplex PCR, yet TCRdb's version contains in-frame clones alone and is incomplete. The sample comprises 200,000 to 300,000 clones, about 87% of which are singletons, and approximately 1.2% rests with the top ten. Sequences were obtained from PBMCs or T cells enriched from blood (not recorded which). These receptors originate from a woman in her thirties or forties with acute COVID-19.

The V gene is TRBV5-1, the J gene TRBJ2-1; 13 bases are shared with TRBD2. Trimming cost V 1 base and J 7 bases; bases outside gene matches: 2. CDR1 is SGHRS and CDR2 is YFSETQ in the germline V gene. The CDR3 covers 15 residues. CDR3 nucleotides: TGCGCCAGCAGCTTGACACTAGCGGGAGGGAATGAGCAGTTCTTC. This encodes CASSLTLAGGNEQFF.

This clone appeared a single time. The J gene is TRBJ2-3, the V gene TRBV5-8, with no clear D. This CDR3 is 12 amino acids long. Per the germline V gene, CDR1 is SGHTS and CDR2 is YDEGEE. V was shortened by 6 bases and J by 5 bases, with 10 bases between the two germline ends. CDR3 residues: CASTTQLDTQYF. The CDR3 bases are TGTGCCAGCACGACACAGCTAGATACGCAGTATTTT. The whole variable domain, filled in from reference TRBV5-8 and TRBJ2-3, reads EAGVTQSPTHLIKTRGQQATLRCSPISGHTSVYWYQQALGLGLQFLLWYDEGEERNRGNFPPRFSGRQFPNYSSELNVNALELEDSALYLCASTTQLDTQYFGPGTRLTVL.

This clone was observed a few times. The chain is built from TRBV7-2 and TRBJ1-5; D may be TRBD1 (5 bases). Germline CDR1 is SGHTA and CDR2 is FQGNSA. CDR3 size: 15 residues. V dropped 1 base and J dropped 7 bases, with 14 bases sitting between them. In DNA form, the CDR3 reads TGTGCCAGCAGCTTAGGATCAGGGATGGACCAGCCCCAGCATTTT. Translated: CASSLGSGMDQPQHF.

The V gene is TRBV2, the J gene TRBJ1-5; 7 bases agree with TRBD1. CDR3 length: 15 amino acids. Germline values: CDR1 SNHLY, CDR2 FYNNEI. V shed 1 base, J shed 7 bases, and the junction held 7 bases outside the gene matches. The CDR3 DNA is TGTGCCAGCAGTGAAGACAGGGGAGAAATCCAGCCCCAGCATTTT. This sequence encodes CASSEDRGEIQPQHF.

V and J are TRBV4-3 and TRBJ1-4, with D possibly being TRBD1 (5 bases). The germline V gene encodes CDR1 LGHNA and CDR2 YSLEER. V lost 0 bases to trimming and J lost 8 bases, with 16 bases between them. The CDR3 spans 16 residues. CDR3 coding DNA: TGCGCCAGCAGCCAAGATACAGGCGCTTTGGGGGAAAAACTGTTTTTT. Residues: CASSQDTGALGEKLFF.

This clone was found a few times. The genes are TRBV4-1 and TRBJ1-5; D is ambiguous. Trimming took off 1 base at V and 2 bases at J, with 12 bases between the two ends. CDR1 is MGHRA and CDR2 is YSYEKL in the germline V gene. This CDR3 region has 16 residues. DNA for the CDR3: TGCGCCAGCAGCCAAGTCGGCGGGCTTCGCAATCAGCCCCAGCATTTT. Encoded protein: CASSQVGGLRNQPQHF.

V usage is TRBV30 and J usage is TRBJ1-2, with 7 bases aligning to TRBD1. The CDR3 sequence is 15 residues long. V lost 0 bases to trimming and J lost 3 bases; unmatched junction nucleotides: 7. Germline V CDR1 and CDR2: GTSNPN, SVGIG (reference sequence). CDR3 loop: CAWSVPGQAYYGYTF. The CDR3 DNA sequence: TGTGCCTGGAGTGTACCAGGACAGGCATACTATGGCTACACCTTC.

V is TRBV4-3 and J is TRBJ1-4; TRBD1 matches 9 bases. The J segment lost 8 bases and the V segment lost 2 bases, leaving 6 bases of the junction unmatched. The CDR3 runs to 15 residues. Looked up from germline, CDR1 is LGHNA and CDR2 is YSLEER. The CDR3: CASSQLQGAHEKLFF. Written as DNA, the CDR3 is TGCGCCAGCAGCCAATTACAGGGGGCCCACGAAAAACTGTTTTTT.

The rearrangement uses TRBV7-6 and TRBJ2-7; D perhaps matches TRBD1 (7 bases). This CDR3 region has 18 residues. The V end was cut by 0 bases, the J end by 0 bases, with 18 bases between. Germline loops: CDR1 SGHVS, CDR2 FNYEAQ. The CDR3 loop reads CASSLATRGQSISYEQYF. The CDR3 DNA sequence: TGTGCCAGCAGCTTAGCGACGCGGGGACAGTCCATCTCCTACGAGCAGTACTTC.

J is TRBJ1-2 and V is TRBV4-3; possibly TRBD1 for D (5 bases). The V end was cut by 3 bases, the J end by 11 bases, with 19 bases between. The germline V gene has CDR1 LGHNA and CDR2 YSLEER. The CDR3 runs to 14 residues. CDR3 nucleotides: TGCGCCAGCAGCCAGGGGACTGGGTCGGTCGTTTACACCTTC. As protein: CASSQGTGSVVYTF.

This clone was recorded only once. The chain recombines TRBV19 with TRBJ2-2; 8 bases match TRBD1. The CDR3 spans 15 residues. With V trimmed by 6 bases and J by 4 bases, 7 bases remained unmatched. The germline V gene encodes CDR1 LNHDA and CDR2 SQIVND (reference sequence). CDR3 sequence reads: CASSPDRVGTGELFF. The CDR3 DNA follows: TGTGCCAGTAGCCCGGACAGGGTGGGCACCGGGGAGCTGTTTTTT.

This clone was seen just once. This rearrangement joins TRBV5-4 to TRBJ2-1, with 7 bases aligning to TRBD2. V lost 7 bases, J lost 2 bases, and 3 bases stayed unmatched. Germline CDR1 and CDR2: SGHNT and YYREEE (reference sequence). There are 13 residues in the CDR3. The CDR3 DNA reads as TGTGCCAGCGGGACTATTCCCTACAATGAGCAGTTCTTC. It encodes CASGTIPYNEQFF.

The chain's CDR3 is CASRPAPTGVAFF. In nucleotides, the CDR3 is TGTGCCAGTAGACCCGCTCCAACAGGTGTGGCTTTCTTT. The chain joins TRBV19 to TRBJ1-1; D is possibly TRBD1 (5 bases). Germline V gene lookup returns CDR1 LNHDA and CDR2 SQIVND (reference sequence). This CDR3 has 13 amino acids. With 6 bases removed from V and 11 bases from J, the gap between germline ends came to 19 bases. Combining the CDR3 with reference TRBV19 and TRBJ1-1 gives the whole variable domain DGGITQSPKYLFRKEGQNVTLSCEQNLNHDAMYWYRQDPGQGLRLIYYSQIVNDFQKGDIAEGYSVSREKKESFPLTVTSAQKNPTAFYLCASRPAPTGVAFFGQGTRLTVV.

The genes are TRBV6-5 and TRBJ1-5, with a possible D match to TRBD1 (6 bases). The CDR3 has 15 residues. CDR1 and CDR2 from the germline V gene are MNHEY and SVGAGI. V lost 6 bases and J 4 bases, leaving 16 bases between the germline ends. The CDR3: CASSHGQLGNQPQHF. The CDR3 coding sequence is TGTGCCAGCAGCCACGGACAGCTTGGAAATCAGCCCCAGCATTTT.

The rearrangement uses TRBV13 and TRBJ1-3, with 8 bases identical to TRBD1. In germline, CDR1 is PRHDT, CDR2 FYEKMQ (reference sequence). The CDR3 loop spans 14 amino acids. V was pared by 10 bases and J by 6 bases, with 11 bases of the junction left unmatched. The CDR3 region is CATRGQGGENTIYF. The CDR3 DNA is TGTGCCACCAGGGGGCAGGGTGGTGAAAACACCATATATTTT.

The V gene is TRBV28, the J gene TRBJ1-4, with TRBD1 matching over 7 bases. CDR1 is MDHEN and CDR2 is SYDVKM in the germline V gene. The CDR3 is 14 amino acids. The V gene end was trimmed by 5 bases and the J gene end by 7 bases; junction bases not matched to a gene: 7. CDR3 DNA sequence: TGTGCCAGCAGTCAGCAGGGGGGAGGTGAAAAACTGTTTTTT. Translation: CASSQQGGGEKLFF.

V and J are TRBV5-8 and TRBJ1-1, with D uncertain. The V gene lost 0 bases and the J gene lost 5 bases, with 8 bases spanning the gap. The CDR3 consists of 13 residues. From germline, CDR1 is SGHTS and CDR2 YDEGEE. CDR3 coding DNA: TGTGCCAGCAGCTTGGGTCCCCGGACTGAAGCTTTCTTT. This codes for CASSLGPRTEAFF.

The V gene is TRBV27, the J gene TRBJ2-2; TRBD2 matches 10 bases. Germline CDR1 is MNHEY and CDR2 is SMNVEV (reference sequence). V lost 6 bases to trimming and J lost 5 bases; unmatched junction nucleotides: 9. This CDR3 has 16 residues. CDR3 DNA sequence: TGTGCCAGCAGACCCCATAGCGGGAGGATAACCGGGGAGCTGTTTTTT. It translates to CASRPHSGRITGELFF.

The chain employs TRBV29-1 and TRBJ1-2, with D possibly matching TRBD1 (6 bases). V was shortened by 4 bases and J by 3 bases, with 12 bases between the two germline ends. The germline gives CDR1 SQVTM, CDR2 ANQGSEA. The CDR3 loop spans 13 amino acids. Here the CDR3 DNA reads TGCAGCGTTGCGCGGGGGGCCGACTATGGCTACACCTTC. Its protein is CSVARGADYGYTF.